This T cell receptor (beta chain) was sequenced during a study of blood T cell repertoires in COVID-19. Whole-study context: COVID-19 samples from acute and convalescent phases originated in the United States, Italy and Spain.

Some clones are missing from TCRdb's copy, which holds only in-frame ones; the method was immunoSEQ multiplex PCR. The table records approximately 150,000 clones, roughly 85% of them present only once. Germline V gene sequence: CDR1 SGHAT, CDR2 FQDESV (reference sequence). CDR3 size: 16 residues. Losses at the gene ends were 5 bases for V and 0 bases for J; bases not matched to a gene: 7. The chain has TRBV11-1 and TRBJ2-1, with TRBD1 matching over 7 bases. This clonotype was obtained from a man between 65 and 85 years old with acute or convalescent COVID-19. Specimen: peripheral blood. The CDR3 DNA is TGTGCCAGCAGCGGCGACAGGGCCTCCTCCTACAATGAGCAGTTCTTC. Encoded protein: CASSGDRASSYNEQFF.